Here is one T cell receptor beta chain with its context. Per the germline V gene, CDR1 is LNHDA and CDR2 is SQIVND (reference sequence). The CDR3 sequence is 18 residues long. Trimming cost V 4 bases and J 3 bases, with 22 bases left between them. Enrollment of patients from Seattle took place during active infection, with longitudinal follow-up. The data belong to a study of blood T cell repertoires in COVID-19. Whole-study context: Sources were T cells, B-cell-depleted T cells, or PBMCs; the material itself was cDNA or gDNA.

Authors' methods: By means of reference gene primer amplification, nucleated cell counts were estimated. This table comes from immunoSEQ multiplex PCR, and its TCRdb copy is limited to in-frame clones, with some not included. V, J and clone size were drawn from that table, and D and trimming were deduced from the DNA. The sample holds 150,000 to 200,000 clones, 86% seen once. The TCR was taken from a woman between 55 and 75 years old with COVID-19, enrolled during active disease. The sequencing sample was made of peripheral blood. This rearrangement joins TRBV19 to TRBJ1-5; no clear D. The CDR3 bases are TGTGCCAGTAGTAATGGGTTGCGGCCCTGGATGGCCAATCAGCCCCAGCATTTT. Encoded protein: CASSNGLRPWMANQPQHF.